This T cell receptor beta chain was obtained from a study of cytomegalovirus exposure and HLA in healthy donors. Notes on the study in general: In vitro confirmation showed three CMV-associated chains to be CMV antigen specific.

The CDR3 loop spans 17 amino acids. The ends lost 8 bases at V and 0 bases at J; junction bases unmatched: 13. Germline V gives CDR1 LNHDA, CDR2 SQIVND (reference sequence). This clone was seen only a few times. Antigen specificity is unknown. Method: immunoSEQ multiplex PCR; TCRdb's copy keeps in-frame clones and lacks some. The table shows about 330,000 clones, with approximately 86% occurring only once. Input material: PBMCs. The chain combines TRBV19 with TRBJ1-5, with 7 bases matching TRBD1. This clonotype was sampled from a woman younger than 45 in good health and CMV-seropositive. The CDR3 nucleotides read TGTGCCAGTGTCCAGGACAGGACCACTTATAGCAATCAGCCCCAGCATTTT. Amino acids: CASVQDRTTYSNQPQHF. Full variable domain (outside the CDR3, taken from reference TRBV19 and TRBJ1-5): DGGITQSPKYLFRKEGQNVTLSCEQNLNHDAMYWYRQDPGQGLRLIYYSQIVNDFQKGDIAEGYSVSREKKESFPLTVTSAQKNPTAFYLCASVQDRTTYSNQPQHFGDGTRLSIL.